This T cell receptor (beta chain) was profiled in a study of shared clonotypes between healthy human individuals (TCRdb year 2020). With regard to the full study: A couple of women and three men aged 18 to 49 years were included in the cohort. To increase sequencing depth and limit assay-specific biases, TCR repertoire library preparation and sequencing were carried out by different laboratories using diverse techniques. To estimate repertoire size and how much clonotype sharing occurs between individuals, the study deeply sequenced the blood TCR repertoires of several healthy adults. Between about 0.9 and 10 billion PBMCs per donor were obtained by leukapheresis. For each donor, CD4 naive and CD4 memory were each run on three plates, CD8 naive on two plates, and CD8 memory on one plate. What the research found in general, with its limitations: When several donors were compared, the shared fraction of clonotypes was roughly 5% for naive CD4, around 3.6% for naive CD8, 2% to 2.5% for memory CD4, and under 0.5% for memory CD8. Only blood was sampled, and tissue TCR repertoires likely differ from those in blood. Incomplete sequencing was indicated by rarefaction of sorted-subset datasets, despite the large sequencing depth. Compared with non-shared clonotypes, clonotypes shared by all four sorted-subset donors had higher generation probabilities. Estimated clonotype richness was generally larger for naive than for memory subsets. Pairwise subsampling indicated that sequencing depth was expected to affect the degree of clonotype sharing among donors. Because the study included a small number of donors, the genetic and exposure-history diversity represented was limited.

On this clone: Its antigen target is currently unknown. Base-call qualities are not available, and no considerably larger clone is one nucleotide away.

CDR1 and CDR2, looked up from the germline V gene (reference sequence), are GTSNPN and SVGIG. The germline ends are 10 bases apart after V is trimmed by 5 bases and J by 0 bases. The CDR3 measures 13 amino acids from cysteine to phenylalanine. The read is trimmed to its CDR3 DNA, 39 bases read in frame from base 1. The donors were healthy, HIV-negative adults who had no recently reported acute infections or vaccinations. All donors were Caucasian adults living in Nashville, Tennessee, USA. CD4+ T cells were enriched by magnetic negative selection; naive cells were then positively selected on CD45RA, and the negative fraction formed the memory subset. After blood collection by leukapheresis, PBMCs were isolated using Ficoll-Histopaque density gradient centrifugation and then cryopreserved in the vapor phase of liquid nitrogen. Analytical flow cytometry was used to check the purity and quantity of each magnetically sorted T cell population. Each sorted fraction had its genomic DNA isolated and then quantified by UV absorbance on a Nanodrop 2000c.

Using the deep immunoSEQ assay, multiplex PCR amplified TCR CDR3 regions from genomic DNA. Genomic DNA extracted from each cell subset was distributed evenly over all wells of several immunoSEQ 96-well plates, and each plate served as one replicate. For sorted subsets, each replicate PCR was loaded with approximately 190 ng genomic DNA, equivalent to 25,000 to 35,000 T cell genomes. Purified libraries were quantified with a Qubit 3.0 fluorometer, sized on a Bioanalyzer 2100, and re-quantified with the KAPA Library Quantification kit. Every immunoSEQ 96-well plate was sequenced on a separate single-read 150-cycle Illumina NextSeq 550 flow cell. In the authors' own workflow: Because the immunoSEQ output included only junctional sequences and no quality scores, the filtering could not be the same as the filtering used for full-length reads. Sequences were annotated with PyIR, a Python wrapper for IgBLAST v1.9, using IMGT germline references to assign V/J genes and CDR3. Reads were removed for weak V/J assignments (E-value above 1e-6), missing CDR3, stop codons, out-of-frame junctions, or ambiguous translated residues. V3J clonotypes were defined as sequences sharing an identical inferred V gene, J gene, and CDR3 amino acid sequence. To compute the percentage overlap between repertoires, the number of shared unique clonotypes was divided by the size of the smaller repertoire. Richness of each repertoire was evaluated using RTK rarefaction, the Chao1 estimator, and Recon v2.1 estimates of unobserved clonotypes. Generation probabilities for all TCRbeta clonotypes obtained by the gDNA method from four donors were computed using OLGA. Held by TCRdb, this immuneACCESS table contains in-frame sequences only and omits some clones. Under half of the omission traces to an unresolved V gene where checked; the cause of the rest is unknown. D and trimming were read from the DNA, whereas the V and J calls and clone size are those reported in that table. A total of about 2 million clones appear in this sample, roughly 94% of them only once. The ten largest clonotypes hold roughly 0.13% of the sample.

The V and J segments used are TRBV30 and TRBJ1-1; no D gene is confidently identified. Specimen: naive CD4+ T cells sorted from blood. The meaning of the sample's cell subset or site label: CD45RA+ positively selected. The clonotype was recovered from a man aged 18 to 29 in good health. The CDR3 amino acid sequence is: CAWESSMNTEAFF. The DNA reads as follows: TGTGCCTGGGAGAGCTCAATGAACACTGAAGCTTTCTTT.